Listed here are 27 T cell receptor beta chains from one sample, sequenced in a study of cytomegalovirus exposure and HLA in healthy donors. Both 60 Vbeta primers and 13 Jbeta primers went into the PCR. Assay used: immunoSEQ multiplex PCR; TCRdb lists only in-frame clones, some missing. This table holds 85,000 to 100,000 clones, 64% found once. Sequenced sample: PBMCs. All receptors derive from a man between 60 and 70 years old in good health and CMV-seronegative.

This clone was detected a few times. The chain employs TRBV5-1 and TRBJ1-5; D is uncertain. This CDR3 contains 13 residues. V was pared by 4 bases and J by 5 bases, with 10 bases between. The germline V gene has CDR1 SGHRS and CDR2 YFSETQ. The CDR3 DNA follows: TGCGCCAGCAGCCCCTTCGGGGATCAGCCCCAGCATTTT. Amino acids: CASSPFGDQPQHF.

The chain recombines TRBV7-9 with TRBJ2-5; perhaps TRBD1 as D (6 bases). The length of the CDR3 is 13 residues. Trimming cost V 2 bases and J 11 bases, with 15 bases left between them. Germline V CDR1 and CDR2: SEHNR, FQNEAQ (reference sequence). DNA for the CDR3: TGTGCCAGCAGCTTAAGCAGGGGCTACGGGCAGTACTTC. Protein sequence: CASSLSRGYGQYF.

This clone was recorded a few times. The chain has TRBV7-9 and TRBJ1-3; D gene ambiguous. There are 16 residues in the CDR3. V gave up 1 base and J gave up 0 bases, with 10 bases separating them. Germline values: CDR1 SEHNR, CDR2 FQNEAQ (reference sequence). Written as DNA, the CDR3 is TGTGCCAGCAGCTTAGGTAGAACCCCCTCTGGAAACACCATATATTTT. Its protein is CASSLGRTPSGNTIYF.

This clone came up a few times. The chain combines TRBV28 with TRBJ1-2, with 10 positions matching TRBD1. The CDR3 spans 15 residues. CDR1 MDHEN and CDR2 SYDVKM come from the germline V gene. Unmatched junction bases numbered 9, after V lost 3 bases and J lost 8 bases. CDR3 bases: TGTGCCAGCAGTTTGGGACAGGGGTTGGGTATAGGCTACACCTTC. This translates into CASSLGQGLGIGYTF.

This chain links TRBV7-9 with TRBJ1-6; D unresolved. CDR3 length: 11 residues. The germline V and J ends were trimmed by 3 bases and 9 bases, with 3 bases remaining between them. Germline CDR1 and CDR2: SEHNR and FQNEAQ (reference sequence). CDR3 residues: CASSFSSPLHF. The CDR3 region has the DNA TGTGCCAGCAGCTTCAGTTCACCCCTCCACTTT.

A few counts support this clone. The chain uses TRBV11-2 and TRBJ2-3, with a tentative D call TRBD2 (7 bases). V lost 4 bases to trimming and J lost 6 bases, with 23 bases between them. The CDR3 is 17 residues long. Looked up from germline, CDR1 is SGHAT and CDR2 is FQNNGV. The CDR3 loop reads CASSWGGQRGLFDTQYF. The CDR3 region has the DNA TGTGCCAGCAGCTGGGGGGGGCAGAGAGGCCTGTTCGATACGCAGTATTTT.

The V and J genes are TRBV6-5 and TRBJ1-1; D is perhaps TRBD1 (6 bases). V lost 4 bases and J lost 6, with 15 bases in between. Germline lookup yields CDR1 MNHEY and CDR2 SVGAGI. The CDR3 spans 14 residues. The CDR3 region is CASSSTVGGAEAFF. The CDR3 bases are TGTGCCAGCAGTTCCACCGTAGGGGGGGCTGAAGCTTTCTTT.

The chain has TRBV7-9 and TRBJ2-1, with 13 bases aligning to TRBD2. The CDR3 has 18 amino acids. Germline lookup yields CDR1 SEHNR and CDR2 FQNEAQ (reference sequence). V lost 4 bases to trimming and J lost 0 bases; unmatched junction nucleotides: 6. The DNA of the CDR3 is TGTGCCAGCAGCTCGGGACTAGCGGGACCAAACTCCTACAATGAGCAGTTCTTC. Translating it yields CASSSGLAGPNSYNEQFF.

This clone showed up just a few times. The chain joins TRBV6-1 to TRBJ2-7; possible D gene TRBD1, 6 bases. V lost 1 base and J 6 bases, leaving 16 bases between the germline ends. The CDR3 covers 15 residues. From germline, CDR1 is MNHNS and CDR2 SASEGT. The CDR3 DNA sequence: TGTGCCAGCAGTGAAGTCCCAGGGGCTCTCGGCGAGCAGTACTTC. It yields the protein CASSEVPGALGEQYF.

This clone was counted once. The V gene is TRBV7-2, the J gene TRBJ2-7, with 7 nucleotides matching TRBD2. This CDR3 has 14 residues. CDR1 and CDR2 from the germline V gene are SGHTA and FQGNSA. The J segment lost 6 bases and the V segment lost 3 bases, leaving 8 bases of the junction unmatched. The CDR3 spells CASSLGRGTPEQYF. The CDR3 DNA is TGTGCCAGCAGCTTGGGGCGGGGGACCCCCGAGCAGTACTTC.

The CDR3 sequence: CASSESTGAEKLFF. Written as DNA, the CDR3 is TGTGCCAGCAGTGAGTCGACAGGGGCGGAAAAACTGTTTTTT. The chain has TRBV25-1 and TRBJ1-4, with TRBD1 matching 8 bases. The CDR3 covers 14 residues. V lost 3 bases and J lost 8; bases outside the gene matches: 5. Germline CDR1 reads MGHDK; CDR2 reads SYGVNS. Together with reference TRBV25-1 and TRBJ1-4, the CDR3 gives the full variable domain: EADIYQTPRYLVIGTGKKITLECSQTMGHDKMYWYQQDPGMELHLIHYSYGVNSTEKGDLSSESTVSRIRTEHFPLTLESARPSHTSQYLCASSESTGAEKLFFGSGTQLSVL.

V and J are TRBV28 and TRBJ2-3; TRBD1 might be the D (5 bases). CDR3 length: 14 amino acids. Germline CDR1 reads MDHEN; CDR2 reads SYDVKM. The V end lost 4 bases, the J end lost 4 bases, and 12 bases lay between the germline ends. CDR3 amino acids: CASSSPDIPDTQYF. CDR3 DNA sequence: TGTGCCAGCAGTTCTCCGGACATCCCAGATACGCAGTATTTT.

The chain couples TRBV10-1 to TRBJ2-7, with 8 bases that match TRBD1. V was pared by 11 bases and J by 6 bases, with 12 bases of the junction left unmatched. CDR1 and CDR2 (germline): WNHNN, SYGVQD (reference sequence). The CDR3 has 13 residues. The CDR3 is CASHPGQGAEQYF. CDR3 bases: TGCGCCTCTCACCCAGGACAGGGCGCCGAGCAGTACTTC.

V is TRBV28 and J is TRBJ1-6, with 9 bases lining up with TRBD1. Germline V CDR1 and CDR2: MDHEN, SYDVKM. V gave up 5 bases and J gave up 10 bases; unmatched junction bases: 6. This CDR3 has 14 amino acids. In DNA, the CDR3 is TGTGCCAGCAGTAGGGGACAGGGTTACTCACCCCTCCACTTT. It yields the protein CASSRGQGYSPLHF.

In its sample, this clone was seen once. The rearrangement links TRBV6-1 to TRBJ2-1; TRBD1 agrees at 7 bases. The CDR3 has 14 residues. The J segment lost 5 bases and the V segment lost 2 bases, leaving 3 bases of the junction unmatched. CDR1 MNHNS and CDR2 SASEGT come from the germline V gene. The CDR3: CASSERTGHNEQFF. The CDR3 coding sequence is TGTGCCAGCAGTGAAAGGACAGGCCACAATGAGCAGTTCTTC.

The rearrangement joins TRBV21-1 to TRBJ2-7; whether TRBD2, the table's D call, matches the DNA was not checked. TRBV21-1 is noted as a pseudogene. The CDR3 extends over 15 amino acids. The CDR3 DNA follows: TGTGCCAGCAGCAACCGGGGGACTAGTGTTCCCGAGCAGTACTTC. Translation: CASSNRGTSVPEQYF.

V is TRBV6-1 and J is TRBJ2-7, with 7 bases lining up with TRBD2. V lost 11 bases to trimming and J lost 4 bases; unmatched junction nucleotides: 14. This CDR3 has 14 amino acids. The germline CDR1 and CDR2 sequences are MNHNS and SASEGT. The CDR3 DNA reads TGTGCCGGATCGGGGCGGGGTAGCGGGTACGAGCAGTACTTC. Translated: CAGSGRGSGYEQYF.

The chain carries TRBV5-6 and TRBJ2-5, with 7 nucleotides matching TRBD1. Germline-derived CDR1 and CDR2 are SGHDT and YYEEEE. V lost 4 bases to trimming and J lost 2 bases; unmatched junction nucleotides: 5. The CDR3 is 14 residues long. The CDR3 sequence: CASSAQQGQETQYF. CDR3 in DNA: TGTGCCAGCAGCGCCCAACAGGGGCAAGAGACCCAGTACTTC.

J is TRBJ1-2 and V is TRBV15; D call uncertain. CDR3 length: 12 amino acids. The V end was cut by 5 bases, the J end by 0 bases, with 4 bases between. Germline V gene lookup returns CDR1 LNHNV and CDR2 YYDKDF (reference sequence). The CDR3 coding sequence is TGTGCCACCAGCGAGACTAACTATGGCTACACCTTC. Residues: CATSETNYGYTF.

Of note for this clone: One junction end disagrees with the germline gene, perhaps due to a read error. CDR3 protein: CSSSSGTGISQPQHF. In DNA form, the CDR3 reads TGTTCCAGCAGCTCCGGGACAGGGATTTCTCAGCCCCAGCATTTT. The genes are TRBV7-9 and TRBJ1-5; TRBD1 agrees at 9 bases. This CDR3 region has 15 residues. Germline assignment: CDR1 SEHNR and CDR2 FQNEAQ (reference sequence).

The chain joins TRBV5-1 to TRBJ1-6, with D possibly TRBD1 on 6 matching bases. Per germline, CDR1 SGHRS and CDR2 YFSETQ. V lost 4 bases and J 5 bases, leaving 16 bases between the germline ends. CDR3 size: 16 residues. The CDR3 DNA is TGCGCCAGCAGCCGTGGACAGCCCGGGCATAATTCACCCCTCCACTTT. As protein: CASSRGQPGHNSPLHF.

This sequence joins TRBV9 and TRBJ2-2; 8 bases agree with TRBD1. CDR3 size: 15 residues. Germline V gene data show CDR1 as SGDLS and CDR2 as YYNGEE. V lost 4 bases and J lost 7; bases outside the gene matches: 9. The CDR3 DNA reads as TGTGCCAGCAGCACGCAGGGGGCGTTCGTCGGGGAGCTGTTTTTT. It codes for CASSTQGAFVGELFF.

The chain couples TRBV11-2 to TRBJ2-1; D is possibly TRBD1 (5 bases). The length of the CDR3 is 18 residues. Trimming took 5 bases from V and 8 from J, leaving 28 bases between them. The germline V gene has CDR1 SGHAT and CDR2 FQNNGV. The CDR3 here is CASSAQVRGWRMVDEQFF. The CDR3 nucleotides read TGTGCCAGCAGCGCCCAGGTAAGGGGCTGGCGGATGGTCGATGAGCAGTTCTTC.

This clone turned up a few times. The V gene is TRBV5-1, the J gene TRBJ1-1; D gene ambiguous. This CDR3 spans 13 amino acids. In germline, CDR1 is SGHRS, CDR2 YFSETQ. V was cut by 0 bases and J by 0 bases, with 3 bases left in between. CDR3 bases: TGCGCCAGCAGCTTGGGAGTGAACACTGAAGCTTTCTTT. Translation gives CASSLGVNTEAFF. The full variable domain, with the rest looked up from reference TRBV5-1 and TRBJ1-1, is KAGVTQTPRYLIKTRGQQVTLSCSPISGHRSVSWYQQTPGQGLQFLFEYFSETQRNKGNFPGRFSGRQFSNSRSEMNVSTLELGDSALYLCASSLGVNTEAFFGQGTRLTVV.

The gene calls are TRBV9 and TRBJ2-7, with unresolved D. The CDR3 runs 14 residues. Germline CDR1 reads SGDLS; CDR2 reads YYNGEE. Trimming took off 0 bases at V and 5 bases at J, with 12 bases between the two ends. The CDR3 sequence: CASSVDVKIHEQYF. The CDR3 nucleotides are TGTGCCAGCAGCGTAGATGTCAAAATCCACGAGCAGTACTTC.

The chain links TRBV28 to TRBJ1-3; D remains ambiguous. The V end lost 7 bases, the J end lost 4 bases, and 11 bases lay between the germline ends. Per germline, CDR1 MDHEN and CDR2 SYDVKM. CDR3 length equals 13 residues. CDR3 sequence (DNA): TGTGCCAGCACTCCTTATTCCGGAAACACCATATATTTT. Its protein product is CASTPYSGNTIYF. Based on the CDR3 plus reference TRBV28 and TRBJ1-3, the full variable domain is DVKVTQSSRYLVKRTGEKVFLECVQDMDHENMFWYRQDPGLGLRLIYFSYDVKMKEKGDIPEGYSVSREKKERFSLILESASTNQTSMYLCASTPYSGNTIYFGEGSWLTVV.

The chain employs TRBV28 and TRBJ1-1; D might be TRBD1 (5 bases). Per the germline V gene, CDR1 is MDHEN and CDR2 is SYDVKM. V gave up 7 bases and J gave up 5 bases, with 14 bases separating them. The CDR3 runs to 13 residues. The chain's CDR3 is CASTDNSGTEAFF. The DNA for the CDR3 is TGTGCCAGCACCGACAATTCAGGGACTGAAGCTTTCTTT.